The rows below give T cell receptor beta chains drawn from one sample of a study of shared clonotypes between healthy human individuals. Profiled with immunoSEQ multiplex PCR; TCRdb holds only in-frame clones, not every one. The top ten clones hold under 0.15% of a sample with some 2.1 million clones, 85% to 95% of them seen once. The specimen sequenced was naive CD4+ T cells sorted from blood. These receptors were taken from a man aged 18 to 35 in good health. Each CDR3 is given with its conserved first and last residue. The D gene is left open where the match is weak. Some rows mark clone size as missing; the rest say once, few, many or name a class of expanded clone.

D: NA
J: TRBJ2-7
V: TRBV18
size: NA
DNA: TGTGCCAGCTCACCGGCCGGGGGCACCTACGAGCAGTACTTC
CDR3: CASSPAGGTYEQYF

D: NA
J: TRBJ2-3
V: TRBV9
size: NA
DNA: TGTGCCAGCAGTACTCGCACAGATACGCAGTATTTT
CDR3: CASSTRTDTQYF

D: NA
J: TRBJ2-4
V: TRBV4-2
size: NA
DNA: TGTGCCAGCAGCCAAGCAGGGACTGGTGTGAACATTCAGTACTTC
CDR3: CASSQAGTGVNIQYF

D: NA
J: TRBJ1-2
V: TRBV19
size: NA
DNA: TGTGCCACCCTTCAGAACAATAACTATGGCTACTCCTTC
CDR3: CATLQNNNYGYSF

D: TRBD2
J: TRBJ2-5
V: TRBV7-3
size: NA
DNA: TGTGCCAGCAGCTCGACCGGGACTAGCGGAGAGACCCAGTACTTC
CDR3: CASSSTGTSGETQYF

D: TRBD2
J: TRBJ2-4
V: TRBV10-1
size: NA
DNA: TGCGCCAGCAGTGCAGGACTAGCGGGAAGCATTCAGTACTTC
CDR3: CASSAGLAGSIQYF

D: TRBD1
J: TRBJ2-5
V: TRBV28
size: NA
DNA: TGTGCCAGCAGTCCGACGACAGGGGGCTGGGAGACCCAGTACTTC
CDR3: CASSPTTGGWETQYF

D: NA
J: TRBJ2-2
V: TRBV5-4
size: once
DNA: TGTGCCAGCAGCCTCAATCGGGGGGCGATCGGGGAGCTGTTTTTT
CDR3: CASSLNRGAIGELFF

D: NA
J: TRBJ2-7
V: TRBV27
size: NA
DNA: TGTGCCAGCAGTCGGACGGGGACCTACGAGCAGTACTTC
CDR3: CASSRTGTYEQYF

D: TRBD1
J: TRBJ1-2
V: TRBV30
size: once
DNA: TGTGCCTGGAGTGTCAAGGGGGCCGATGGCTACACCTTC
CDR3: CAWSVKGADGYTF

D: NA
J: TRBJ2-7
V: TRBV5-1
size: NA
DNA: TGCGCCAGCAGCTTGGGTGGCAGGGTCTCCGACGAGCAGTACTTC
CDR3: CASSLGGRVSDEQYF

D: TRBD2
J: TRBJ2-7
V: TRBV4-3
size: NA
DNA: TGCGCCAGCAGCCAAGACGTCGGCGGTAGCGGGCCCTACGAGCAGTACTTC
CDR3: CASSQDVGGSGPYEQYF

D: NA
J: TRBJ1-2
V: TRBV2
size: NA
DNA: TGTGCCAGCAGTGTCGGCAGGGAGGCCTATGGCTACACCTTC
CDR3: CASSVGREAYGYTF

D: NA
J: TRBJ2-5
V: TRBV28
size: once
DNA: TGTGCCAGCAGTTTAAATCGGGAGACCCAGTACTTC
CDR3: CASSLNRETQYF

D: TRBD2
J: TRBJ2-4
V: TRBV7-2
size: NA
DNA: TGTGCCAGCAGCTTCGCGGAGATAGTGGGAGGGGCCAAAAACATTCAGTACTTC
CDR3: CASSFAEIVGGAKNIQYF

D: TRBD1
J: TRBJ2-7
V: TRBV4-1
size: NA
DNA: TGCGCCAGCAGCCAAGGGACAGGGGCCGCAGCCTACGAGCAGTACTTC
CDR3: CASSQGTGAAAYEQYF

D: NA
J: TRBJ2-7
V: TRBV28
size: NA
DNA: TGTGCCAGCAGTTTAATAGTAGGCGGGGACTACGAGCAGTACTTC
CDR3: CASSLIVGGDYEQYF

D: NA
J: TRBJ1-4
V: TRBV9
size: NA
DNA: TGTGCCAGCAGCGCCGGACTGTTTGAAAATGAAAAACTGTTTTTT
CDR3: CASSAGLFENEKLFF

D: NA
J: TRBJ1-2
V: TRBV5-4
size: NA
DNA: TGTGCCAGCAGCGCTATTTCTCAGAAACGGGACTATGGCTACACCTTC
CDR3: CASSAISQKRDYGYTF

D: NA
J: TRBJ2-3
V: TRBV5-6
size: once
DNA: TGTGCCAGCAATAGAAAAATAACAGATACGCAGTATTTT
CDR3: CASNRKITDTQYF

D: NA
J: TRBJ2-7
V: TRBV27
size: NA
DNA: TGTGCCAGCAGTTTAGGCTCCTGGGCATACGAGCAGTACTTC
CDR3: CASSLGSWAYEQYF

D: NA
J: TRBJ2-3
V: TRBV30
size: NA
DNA: TGTGCCTGGAGTGTATGGGCGGGGGCCGGCACAGATACGCAGTATTTT
CDR3: CAWSVWAGAGTDTQYF

D: TRBD1
J: TRBJ2-4
V: TRBV5-1
size: NA
DNA: TGCGCCAGCAGCACCGGGACAGGTCTGACCAAAAACATTCAGTACTTC
CDR3: CASSTGTGLTKNIQYF